These 17 T cell receptor beta chains share one sample of origin, sequenced in a study of blood T cell repertoires in COVID-19. Profiled with immunoSEQ multiplex PCR; TCRdb holds only in-frame clones, not every one. The table lists 150,000 or so clones, around 84% of them singletons. The source material was PBMCs or T cells enriched from blood (not recorded which). These receptors were taken from a woman aged 45-65 years who had recovered from COVID-19.

This chain joins TRBV3-1 (or the pseudogene TRBV3-2) and TRBJ2-3; possible D gene TRBD1, 5 bases. Germline V gene lookup returns CDR1 LGHDT and CDR2 YNNKEL (reference sequence). Trimming pared 1 base from V and 6 bases from J, leaving 11 bases between. The CDR3 totals 14 residues. The CDR3 coding sequence is TGTGCCAGCAGCCAAGGGGCAGGGTCGGATACGCAGTATTTT. Translated, it gives CASSQGAGSDTQYF.

V is TRBV11-2 and J is TRBJ2-1, with D perhaps matching TRBD2 (6 bases). V was pared by 4 bases and J by 4 bases, with 14 bases between. Germline-derived CDR1 and CDR2 are SGHAT and FQNNGV. This CDR3 is 15 amino acids long. The CDR3 sequence: CASSSSSGFYNEQFF. The DNA for the CDR3 is TGTGCCAGCAGCTCCTCCAGCGGGTTTTACAATGAGCAGTTCTTC.

The chain joins TRBV28 to TRBJ1-3; TRBD1 might be the D (6 bases). Germline loops: CDR1 MDHEN, CDR2 SYDVKM. Trimming shortened V by 1 base and J by 2 bases, and 12 bases separated the two germline ends. This CDR3 contains 16 residues. CDR3 sequence: CASSLLPRTAGNTIYF. The CDR3 bases are TGTGCCAGCAGTTTATTGCCTCGGACAGCTGGAAACACCATATATTTT.

The V and J genes are TRBV6-5 and TRBJ2-5; the match to TRBD2 covers 10 bases. The CDR3 sequence is 16 residues long. V lost 0 bases to trimming and J lost 5 bases; unmatched junction nucleotides: 6. From germline, CDR1 is MNHEY and CDR2 SVGAGI. The chain's CDR3 is CASSYSIAGGGETQYF. In DNA, the CDR3 is TGTGCCAGCAGTTACTCCATAGCGGGGGGAGGGGAGACCCAGTACTTC.

The chain carries TRBV5-1 and TRBJ1-2; D is possibly TRBD1 (5 bases). Germline lookup yields CDR1 SGHRS and CDR2 YFSETQ. V gave up 0 bases and J gave up 7 bases, with 13 bases separating them. The CDR3 totals 14 residues. The CDR3 DNA sequence: TGCGCCAGCAGCTTGGGGCATGGGGGGTTTGGCTACACCTTC. Protein sequence: CASSLGHGGFGYTF.

On this clone itself: At one of its ends the junction is not consistent with the germline gene, which may arise from a read error. J is TRBJ2-2 and V is TRBV7-7; maybe TRBD1 (6 bases). CDR1 is SSHAT, CDR2 FNYEAQ, per germline (reference sequence). CDR3 length: 15 residues. Here the CDR3 reads CASSPQDRSTGELFF. DNA for the CDR3: TGTGCTAGCAGCCCTCAGGACAGAAGCACCGGGGAGCTGTTTTTT.

This sequence joins TRBV6-5 and TRBJ2-6; unclear D gene. There are 14 residues in the CDR3. CDR1 is MNHEY, CDR2 SVGAGI, per germline. V dropped 8 bases and J dropped 2 bases, with 10 bases sitting between them. In nucleotides, the CDR3 is TGTGCCAGCCGCGGTTCAACTGGGGCCAACGTCCTGACTTTC. This gives the protein CASRGSTGANVLTF.

This chain connects TRBV28 to TRBJ2-1; the match to TRBD1 covers 8 bases. The trim removed 5 bases at V and 0 bases at J, leaving 3 bases unmatched. The CDR3 runs 15 residues. In germline, CDR1 is MDHEN, CDR2 SYDVKM. The CDR3 sequence is CASSRTGGSYNEQFF. In nucleotides, the CDR3 is TGTGCCAGCAGTCGAACAGGGGGCTCCTACAATGAGCAGTTCTTC.

The V call is TRBV10-3, the J call TRBJ1-1; no clear D. Per germline, CDR1 ENHRY and CDR2 SYGVKD. The CDR3 extends over 13 amino acids. The V end lost 6 bases, the J end lost 8 bases, and 16 bases lay between the germline ends. The CDR3 DNA reads as TGTGCCATCAGCCAACCCGCCGGGAGGGAAGCTTTCTTT. Amino acid sequence: CAISQPAGREAFF.

This clone was found once. The chain recombines TRBV7-9 with TRBJ2-3, with TRBD1 matching 7 bases. There are 13 residues in the CDR3. Germline-derived CDR1 and CDR2 are SEHNR and FQNEAQ (reference sequence). V lost 3 bases and J lost 5; bases outside the gene matches: 2. CDR3 nucleotide sequence: TGTGCCAGCAGCTTCTACAGGGGAGATACGCAGTATTTT. Translating gives CASSFYRGDTQYF.

J is TRBJ2-7 and V is TRBV27; D possibly corresponds to TRBD2 (6 bases). The germline CDR1 and CDR2 sequences are MNHEY and SMNVEV (reference sequence). Trimming pared 6 bases from V and 3 bases from J, leaving 15 bases between. The CDR3 consists of 14 residues. The CDR3 nucleotides read TGTGCCAGCAGGCCGTTAGCGGAAGTCTACGAGCAGTACTTC. Protein product: CASRPLAEVYEQYF.

The chain has TRBV5-1 and TRBJ1-1; D remains ambiguous. The germline V gene has CDR1 SGHRS and CDR2 YFSETQ. The CDR3 is 12 residues long. The V end was cut by 0 bases, the J end by 8 bases, with 8 bases between. CDR3 DNA sequence: TGCGCCAGCAGCTTGGGACCGACAGAAGCTTTCTTT. Amino acids: CASSLGPTEAFF.

The sample holds a few counts of this clone. The gene calls are TRBV23-1 and TRBJ1-4; 9 nucleotides match TRBD1. TRBV23-1 counts as an open reading frame of uncertain function. The CDR3 has 19 residues. V dropped 5 bases and J dropped 2; count of bases not matched to a gene: 15. The CDR3 DNA reads as TGCGCCAGCAGTAGCCGGGACAGGGAGGGCTCTGGGACTAATGAAAAACTGTTTTTT. It translates to CASSSRDREGSGTNEKLFF.

This rearrangement joins TRBV7-9 to TRBJ2-7; D is uncertain. V lost 4 bases to trimming and J lost 6 bases, with 10 bases between them. There are 12 residues in the CDR3. Germline CDR1 and CDR2: SEHNR and FQNEAQ (reference sequence). The CDR3 region is CASSSRLSEQYF. The CDR3 bases are TGTGCCAGCAGCTCCCGGTTGAGCGAGCAGTACTTC.

The chain uses TRBV6-5 and TRBJ1-2, with TRBD1 as a possible D gene (5 bases). The germline CDR1 and CDR2 sequences are MNHEY and SVGAGI. The CDR3 is made up of 12 amino acids. V lost 9 bases and J 6 bases, leaving 14 bases between the germline ends. CDR3 region: CASQGTLDGYTF. For the CDR3, the DNA is TGTGCCAGTCAGGGCACTCTAGATGGCTACACCTTC.

CDR3 sequence: CASSPGQGVDGYTF. The CDR3, as DNA: TGCGCCAGCAGCCCGGGACAGGGGGTCGACGGCTACACCTTC. The J gene is TRBJ1-2, the V gene TRBV5-1; 11 bases line up with TRBD1. Trimming at V came to 4 bases and at J to 8 bases, leaving 7 bases not matched to a gene. From germline, CDR1 is SGHRS and CDR2 YFSETQ. CDR3 length: 14 amino acids.

This clone was detected once. The chain joins TRBV11-2 to TRBJ1-1, with no clear D. The V gene's germline CDR1 is SGHAT and CDR2 FQNNGV. Trimming shortened V by 2 bases and J by 4 bases, and 11 bases separated the two germline ends. The CDR3 has 14 amino acids. CDR3 amino acids: CASSLRDIGTEAFF. The CDR3 DNA is TGTGCCAGCAGCTTACGAGATATTGGCACTGAAGCTTTCTTT. Complete variable domain (other parts from reference TRBV11-2 and TRBJ1-1): EAGVAQSPRYKIIEKRQSVAFWCNPISGHATLYWYQQILGQGPKLLIQFQNNGVVDDSQLPKDRFSAERLKGVDSTLKIQPAKLEDSAVYLCASSLRDIGTEAFFGQGTRLTVV.